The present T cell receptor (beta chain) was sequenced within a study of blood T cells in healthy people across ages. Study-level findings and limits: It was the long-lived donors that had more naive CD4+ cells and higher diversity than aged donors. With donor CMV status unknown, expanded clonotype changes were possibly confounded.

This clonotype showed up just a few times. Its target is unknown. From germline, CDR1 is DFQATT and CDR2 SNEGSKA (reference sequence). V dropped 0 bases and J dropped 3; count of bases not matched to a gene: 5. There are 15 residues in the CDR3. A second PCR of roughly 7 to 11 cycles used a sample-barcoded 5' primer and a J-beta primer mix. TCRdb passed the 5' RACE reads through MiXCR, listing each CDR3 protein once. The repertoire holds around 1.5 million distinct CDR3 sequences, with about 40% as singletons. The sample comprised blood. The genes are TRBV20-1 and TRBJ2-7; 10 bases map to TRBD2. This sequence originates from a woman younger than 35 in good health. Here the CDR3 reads CSAREGTSAVYEQYF. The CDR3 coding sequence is TGCAGTGCTAGAGAGGGGACTAGCGCGGTCTACGAGCAGTACTTC.